These 21 T cell receptor beta chains share one sample of origin, sequenced in a study of blood T cell repertoires in COVID-19 (TCRdb year 2020). The library was prepared using the immunoSEQ multiplex PCR assay. Held by TCRdb, this immuneACCESS table contains in-frame sequences only and omits some clones. Under half of the omission traces to an unresolved V gene where checked; the cause of the rest is unknown. Recorded for this sample are some 260,000 clones; approximately 83% of them occurred a single time. The ten largest clones add up to around 8.9% of the sample. Sequenced input: peripheral blood. The receptor set was obtained from a man older than 75 with acute or convalescent COVID-19.

The CDR3 sequence: CASMDRISTDTQYF. CDR3 nucleotide sequence: TGTGCCAGCATGGACAGAATAAGCACAGATACGCAGTATTTT. The gene calls are TRBV6-5 and TRBJ2-3; a possible D gene is TRBD1 (6 bases). V was shortened by 7 bases and J by 0 bases, with 11 bases between the two germline ends. CDR3 size: 14 residues. Germline loops: CDR1 MNHEY, CDR2 SVGAGI.

This clone was picked up a small number of times. The chain joins TRBV30 to TRBJ1-1; D gene ambiguous. The CDR3 sequence is 11 residues long. Trimming shortened V by 4 bases and J by 9 bases, and 12 bases separated the two germline ends. Germline CDR1 GTSNPN, CDR2 SVGIG (reference sequence). CDR3 sequence: CAWIHGVQAFF. CDR3 bases: TGTGCCTGGATCCACGGGGTCCAAGCTTTCTTT.

V and J are TRBV30 and TRBJ1-6; D call uncertain. The ends were cut back, 3 bases at V and 4 bases at J, with 10 bases in the middle. The CDR3 has 14 residues. The germline gives CDR1 GTSNPN, CDR2 SVGIG (reference sequence). CDR3 bases: TGTGCCTGGAGCTTCGGAGGGTATAATTCACCCCTCCACTTT. Protein product: CAWSFGGYNSPLHF.

This clone came up a few times. The genes are TRBV6-5 and TRBJ1-1; a weak D match, TRBD1 (5 bases). The CDR3 sequence is 13 residues long. Germline V gene data show CDR1 as MNHEY and CDR2 as SVGAGI. The V gene lost 6 bases and the J gene lost 11 bases, with 19 bases spanning the gap. The CDR3 reads CASRPGTFREAFF. In DNA, the CDR3 is TGTGCCAGCAGACCCGGGACCTTCCGGGAGGCTTTCTTT.

The chain recombines TRBV30 with TRBJ1-5; possibly TRBD1 for D (6 bases). V was pared by 2 bases and J by 7 bases, with 15 bases between. Germline lookup yields CDR1 GTSNPN and CDR2 SVGIG (reference sequence). The CDR3 has 14 residues. The CDR3 DNA reads as TGTGCCTGGAGTCTTAACAGGGTCAGACAGCCCCAGCATTTT. Translated, it gives CAWSLNRVRQPQHF.

The chain combines TRBV28 with TRBJ2-2, with TRBD1 matching 9 bases. This CDR3 comprises 17 residues. Germline CDR1 MDHEN, CDR2 SYDVKM. J gave up 6 bases and V 4 bases, and 12 bases lay outside the gene matches. The DNA of the CDR3 is TGTGCCAGCAGTTCCCTCTTACCGGGACAGGGATCCGGGGAGCTGTTTTTT. Its translation is CASSSLLPGQGSGELFF.

The chain carries TRBV19 and TRBJ2-1; 11 bases map to TRBD2. This CDR3 region has 15 residues. The ends lost 4 bases at V and 6 bases at J; junction bases unmatched: 5. The V gene's germline CDR1 is LNHDA and CDR2 SQIVND (reference sequence). CDR3 sequence reads: CASSTSSGRSNEQFF. The CDR3 bases are TGTGCCAGTAGTACCTCTAGCGGGAGGAGCAATGAGCAGTTCTTC.

V usage is TRBV3-1 (or the pseudogene TRBV3-2) and J usage is TRBJ2-7, with D maybe TRBD2 (5 bases). Germline CDR1 LGHDT, CDR2 YNNKEL (reference sequence). V dropped 1 base and J dropped 0 bases, with 10 bases sitting between them. The length of the CDR3 is 15 residues. The CDR3, as DNA: TGTGCCAGCAGCCAAGCCCGGGGAAGCTCCTACGAGCAGTACTTC. Its protein product is CASSQARGSSYEQYF.

The chain has TRBV7-2 and TRBJ2-1; 11 bases map to TRBD2. Germline V gene lookup returns CDR1 SGHTA and CDR2 FQGNSA. The CDR3 spans 15 residues. V lost 5 bases and J lost 8; bases outside the gene matches: 8. CDR3 sequence (DNA): TGTGCCAGCAGCAGTAGCGGGAGGGCCGGGCATGAGCAGTTCTTC. Its translation is CASSSSGRAGHEQFF.

The rearrangement joins TRBV28 to TRBJ1-5; D ambiguous. V was clipped by 3 bases and J by 5 bases, with 8 bases between them. Germline lookup yields CDR1 MDHEN and CDR2 SYDVKM. The CDR3 totals 13 residues. The CDR3 loop is CASSFGNHQPQHF. CDR3 nucleotide sequence: TGTGCCAGCAGTTTCGGGAACCATCAGCCCCAGCATTTT.

This chain connects TRBV24-1 to TRBJ2-2; 10 positions match TRBD1. V gave up 7 bases and J gave up 6 bases; unmatched junction bases: 13. This CDR3 has 17 amino acids. CDR1 and CDR2 from the germline V gene are KGHDR and SFDVKD. The CDR3: CATSRDRGLVSSGELFF. CDR3 bases: TGTGCCACCAGCCGGGACAGGGGCCTAGTGTCCTCCGGGGAGCTGTTTTTT.

The chain uses TRBV7-9 and TRBJ1-2; D ambiguous. The CDR3 totals 14 residues. The V gene lost 2 bases and the J gene lost 8 bases, with 15 bases spanning the gap. Looked up from germline, CDR1 is SEHNR and CDR2 is FQNEAQ (reference sequence). The CDR3 protein is CASSLLREPGGYTF. CDR3 in DNA: TGTGCCAGCAGCTTATTGAGGGAGCCGGGGGGCTACACCTTC. Variable domain in full (rest from reference TRBV7-9 and TRBJ1-2): DTGVSQNPRHKITKRGQNVTFRCDPISEHNRLYWYRQTLGQGPEFLTYFQNEAQLEKSRLLSDRFSAERPKGSFSTLEIQRTEQGDSAMYLCASSLLREPGGYTFGSGTRLTVV.

V is TRBV5-8 and J is TRBJ1-3; 9 bases agree with TRBD1. Germline V gene lookup returns CDR1 SGHTS and CDR2 YDEGEE. This CDR3 spans 17 amino acids. V trimming: 5 bases; J trimming: 3 bases; junction bases outside the gene matches: 12. The CDR3: CASSRGTGNLSGNTIYF. The CDR3 nucleotides read TGTGCCAGCAGTCGCGGGACAGGGAATCTCAGTGGAAACACCATATATTTT.

The gene calls are TRBV19 and TRBJ2-4; D possibly corresponds to TRBD2 (5 bases). Trimming removed 10 bases from V and 4 bases from J, with 11 bases in between. The CDR3 covers 12 residues. The germline V gene has CDR1 LNHDA and CDR2 SQIVND (reference sequence). The CDR3, as DNA: TGTGCCATCAAGGACTCGAAAAACATTCAGTACTTC. Its translation: CAIKDSKNIQYF.

The chain links TRBV2 to TRBJ2-3, with D hard to call. Germline V lookup: CDR1 SNHLY, CDR2 FYNNEI. This CDR3 spans 11 amino acids. Trimming removed 7 bases from V and 2 bases from J, with 4 bases in between. The CDR3 DNA follows: TGTGCCAGCACCTACACAGATACGCAGTATTTT. Amino acids: CASTYTDTQYF.

This chain links TRBV9 with TRBJ1-2; D not resolved. V lost 3 bases and J lost 0, with 6 bases in between. Germline V lookup: CDR1 SGDLS, CDR2 YYNGEE. The CDR3 is 13 amino acids. The DNA of the CDR3 is TGTGCCAGCAGCGCCGTAGCTAACTATGGCTACACCTTC. This sequence encodes CASSAVANYGYTF.

This clone appeared once. This chain links TRBV9 with TRBJ1-1; D unclear. The CDR3 runs to 14 residues. Germline V gene sequence: CDR1 SGDLS, CDR2 YYNGEE. Trimming took off 0 bases at V and 0 bases at J, with 6 bases between the two ends. CDR3 sequence (DNA): TGTGCCAGCAGCGTAGGGCACGTGAACACTGAAGCTTTCTTT. It encodes CASSVGHVNTEAFF. Complete variable domain (other parts from reference TRBV9 and TRBJ1-1): DSGVTQTPKHLITATGQRVTLRCSPRSGDLSVYWYQQSLDQGLQFLIQYYNGEERAKGNILERFSAQQFPDLHSELNLSSLELGDSALYFCASSVGHVNTEAFFGQGTRLTVV.

The chain links TRBV6-5 to TRBJ1-6; TRBD1 aligns across 9 bases. This CDR3 region has 15 residues. Germline trimming cut 0 bases from V and 11 bases from J; bases unmatched to any gene: 5. Germline V gene lookup returns CDR1 MNHEY and CDR2 SVGAGI. Here the CDR3 DNA reads TGTGCCAGCAGTTACTCGCAGACAGGGGGAACACCCCTCCACTTT. Protein sequence: CASSYSQTGGTPLHF.

The genes are TRBV4-2 and TRBJ2-3; TRBD2 is a possible D gene (5 bases). This CDR3 is built from 13 residues. V dropped 8 bases and J dropped 2 bases, with 11 bases sitting between them. Germline V gene lookup returns CDR1 LGHNA and CDR2 YNFKEQ. DNA for the CDR3: TGTGCCAGCGGGAGCGGTTACACAGATACGCAGTATTTT. It yields the protein CASGSGYTDTQYF.

The table lists this clone with a count of one. The rearrangement links TRBV6-2 or TRBV6-3 to TRBJ1-6; 7 nucleotides match TRBD1. Unmatched junction bases numbered 5, after V lost 5 bases and J lost 4 bases. Germline CDR1 is MNHEY and CDR2 is SVGEGT. CDR3 length: 15 amino acids. The CDR3 is CASSRGQNYNSPLHF. CDR3 coding DNA: TGTGCCAGCAGTCGGGGACAGAATTATAATTCACCCCTCCACTTT.

The chain employs TRBV18 and TRBJ2-1, with 7 positions matching TRBD1. The germline V gene encodes CDR1 KGHSH and CDR2 LQKENI. The CDR3 loop spans 15 amino acids. The V and J ends lost 3 bases and 4 bases, in that order; junction bases with no gene match: 6. CDR3 protein: CASSPPGQRYNEQFF. CDR3 nucleotides: TGTGCCAGCTCACCCCCGGGACAGAGATACAATGAGCAGTTCTTC.